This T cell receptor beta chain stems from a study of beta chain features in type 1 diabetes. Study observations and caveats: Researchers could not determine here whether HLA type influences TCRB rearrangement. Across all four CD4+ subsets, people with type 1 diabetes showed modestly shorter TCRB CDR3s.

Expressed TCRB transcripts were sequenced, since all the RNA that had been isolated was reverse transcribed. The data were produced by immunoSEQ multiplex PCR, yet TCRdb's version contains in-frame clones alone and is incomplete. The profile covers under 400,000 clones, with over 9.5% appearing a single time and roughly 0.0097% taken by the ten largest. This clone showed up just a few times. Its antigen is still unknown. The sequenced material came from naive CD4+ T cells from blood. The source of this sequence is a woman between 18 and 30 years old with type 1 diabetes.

The DNA for the CDR3 is TGTGCCAGCAGAACAGGGGTGGAGGGCTACACCTTC. Amino acid sequence: CASRTGVEGYTF. This chain uses TRBV2 with TRBJ1-2, with 7 bases fitting TRBD1. V lost 6 bases, J lost 8 bases, and 6 bases stayed unmatched. There are 12 residues in the CDR3. The V gene's germline CDR1 is SNHLY and CDR2 FYNNEI. Using reference TRBV2 and TRBJ1-2 for the parts outside the CDR3, the full variable domain is EPEVTQTPSHQVTQMGQEVILRCVPISNHLYFYWYRQILGQKVEFLVSFYNNEISEKSEIFDDQFSVERPDGSNFTLKIRSTKLEDSAMYFCASRTGVEGYTFGSGTRLTVV.